A single sample is the source of the 20 T cell receptor beta chains below, sequenced in a study of shared clonotypes between healthy human individuals. The naive CD8 fraction comprised CD45RO-negative cells positively selected for CCR7 and excluded terminally differentiated effector memory CD45RA+ cells. Here immunoSEQ multiplex PCR was the method, and the copy in TCRdb shows in-frame clones only, minus some. This table has roughly 2,000,000 clones, just under 95% appearing once. Material for sequencing was naive CD8+ T cells from PBMCs. The receptors here all came from a man aged 18 to 30 in good health. Some clones in this sample may be carry-over from other donors' samples.

This chain uses TRBV7-3 with TRBJ2-2; 7 bases agree with TRBD2. The V and J ends lost 2 bases and 7 bases, in that order; junction bases with no gene match: 19. The length of the CDR3 is 19 residues. From germline, CDR1 is SGHTA and CDR2 FQGTGA. The CDR3 sequence is CASSLSPNTGGRGGGELFF. CDR3 bases: TGTGCCAGCAGCTTATCCCCTAACACCGGAGGGAGGGGAGGCGGGGAGCTGTTTTTT.

This clone appeared a single time. J is TRBJ1-2 and V is TRBV6-1, with TRBD1 matching over 10 bases. This CDR3 has 13 amino acids. Trimming at V came to 6 bases and at J to 8 bases, leaving 6 bases not matched to a gene. The germline V gene encodes CDR1 MNHNS and CDR2 SASEGT. The CDR3 reads CASRGDRGYGYTF. The DNA of the CDR3 is TGTGCCAGCAGGGGGGACAGGGGTTACGGCTACACCTTC.

The rearrangement links TRBV28 to TRBJ1-1; no reliable D call. The V gene's germline CDR1 is MDHEN and CDR2 SYDVKM. Trimming left V 2 bases short and J 1 base short, with 8 bases between. The CDR3 contains 14 residues. In nucleotides, the CDR3 is TGTGCCAGCAGTTTACTCGCGTCGAACACTGAAGCTTTCTTT. Its translation: CASSLLASNTEAFF.

The chain couples TRBV5-8 to TRBJ1-5; TRBD1 aligns across 7 bases. V dropped 4 bases and J dropped 2; count of bases not matched to a gene: 6. The CDR3 has 15 residues. The germline V gene has CDR1 SGHTS and CDR2 YDEGEE. CDR3 coding DNA: TGTGCCAGCAGCCGCCGACAGGGAGGCAATCAGCCCCAGCATTTT. Protein: CASSRRQGGNQPQHF.

The chain recombines TRBV10-3 with TRBJ2-7, with 12 bases matching TRBD2. The CDR3 loop spans 22 amino acids. Trimming removed 0 bases from V and 2 bases from J; junction bases left unmatched: 20. The germline CDR1 and CDR2 sequences are ENHRY and SYGVKD. CDR3 loop: CAISESIFRETSGRFLTYEQYF. The CDR3 DNA reads as TGTGCCATCAGTGAGTCGATTTTTAGAGAAACTAGCGGGAGGTTCCTTACCTACGAGCAGTACTTC.

This chain joins TRBV28 and TRBJ2-1; D gene uncertain. Germline V CDR1 and CDR2: MDHEN, SYDVKM. V was pared by 6 bases and J by 2 bases, with 20 bases between. This CDR3 has 17 amino acids. The DNA of the CDR3 is TGTGCCAGCAGCCCGCCGTCCGGCTTTTCAACCTACAATGAGCAGTTCTTC. The encoded protein is CASSPPSGFSTYNEQFF.

The gene calls are TRBV7-9 and TRBJ2-3, with TRBD2 matching over 10 bases. V dropped 5 bases and J dropped 2; count of bases not matched to a gene: 7. The length of the CDR3 is 16 residues. Germline V gene data show CDR1 as SEHNR and CDR2 as FQNEAQ (reference sequence). The CDR3 DNA sequence: TGTGCCAGCAGCCGCTTAACTAGCGGGATCACAGATACGCAGTATTTT. Its translation: CASSRLTSGITDTQYF.

This sequence joins TRBV9 and TRBJ2-7; TRBD1 is a possible D gene (6 bases). Deletions cut 0 bases from V and 1 base from J, with 11 bases between. The CDR3 spans 15 residues. Germline values: CDR1 SGDLS, CDR2 YYNGEE. This CDR3 reads CASSVGTESSYEQYF. The CDR3 DNA reads as TGTGCCAGCAGCGTAGGGACAGAATCATCCTACGAGCAGTACTTC.

The chain employs TRBV4-1 and TRBJ1-1; D uncertain. Trimming left V 0 bases short and J 7 bases short, with 9 bases between. This CDR3 is 13 amino acids long. Germline V gives CDR1 MGHRA, CDR2 YSYEKL. Written as DNA, the CDR3 is TGCGCCAGCAGCCAAGATCTACCGTTTGAAGCTTTCTTT. Protein: CASSQDLPFEAFF.

The rearrangement joins TRBV28 to TRBJ1-1; no clear D gene. In germline, CDR1 is MDHEN, CDR2 SYDVKM. V was shortened by 5 bases and J by 8 bases, with 9 bases between the two germline ends. This CDR3 region has 11 residues. The CDR3 nucleotides read TGTGCCAGCAGTGGCGCTTGGGAAGCTTTCTTT. Protein product: CASSGAWEAFF.

Regarding this clone: The same CDR3 can be traced to other DNA sequences in this sample. This rearrangement joins TRBV9 to TRBJ1-3; D unclear. The germline V and J ends were trimmed by 2 bases and 4 bases, with 4 bases remaining between them. The CDR3 contains 12 residues. Germline V gene lookup returns CDR1 SGDLS and CDR2 YYNGEE. CDR3 loop: CASSVSGNTIYF. CDR3 coding DNA: TGTGCCAGCAGCGTTTCCGGAAACACCATATATTTT.

The chain is built from TRBV29-1 and TRBJ2-1, with 15 bases fitting TRBD2. CDR3 length: 17 amino acids. V trimming: 3 bases; J trimming: 3 bases; junction bases outside the gene matches: 6. Germline V gene sequence: CDR1 SQVTM, CDR2 ANQGSEA. Here the CDR3 reads CSVEGTSGRLVYNEQFF. CDR3 bases: TGCAGCGTTGAGGGGACTAGCGGGAGGTTGGTCTACAATGAGCAGTTCTTC.

This chain joins TRBV5-4 and TRBJ1-1; no firm D call. Trimming took off 4 bases at V and 1 base at J, with 11 bases between the two ends. Germline values: CDR1 SGHNT, CDR2 YYREEE (reference sequence). The CDR3 consists of 14 residues. The CDR3 DNA reads TGTGCCAGCAGCCCTCGAGGGCAGAACACTGAAGCTTTCTTT. It is translated as CASSPRGQNTEAFF. The complete variable domain, with remaining parts taken from reference TRBV5-4 and TRBJ1-1, reads ETGVTQSPTHLIKTRGQQVTLRCSSQSGHNTVSWYQQALGQGPQFIFQYYREEENGRGNFPPRFSGLQFPNYSSELNVNALELDDSALYLCASSPRGQNTEAFFGQGTRLTVV.

The table lists this clone with a few counts. The chain has TRBV27 and TRBJ1-2; 7 bases match TRBD1. V trimming: 5 bases; J trimming: 8 bases; junction bases outside the gene matches: 8. The V gene's germline CDR1 is MNHEY and CDR2 SMNVEV (reference sequence). The CDR3 totals 13 residues. CDR3 residues: CASSPRTGQGYTF. Here the CDR3 DNA reads TGTGCCAGCAGTCCGAGGACAGGTCAAGGCTACACCTTC.

This chain joins TRBV28 and TRBJ2-1, with TRBD2 matching over 9 bases. The V and J ends lost 6 bases and 1 base, in that order; junction bases with no gene match: 7. From germline, CDR1 is MDHEN and CDR2 SYDVKM. This CDR3 is built from 16 residues. CDR3 coding DNA: TGTGCCAGCAGCCCTCTAGCGGGGAGGTCCTACAATGAGCAGTTCTTC. Protein sequence: CASSPLAGRSYNEQFF.

This chain connects TRBV19 to TRBJ2-7, with 8 bases lining up with TRBD1. Germline lookup yields CDR1 LNHDA and CDR2 SQIVND (reference sequence). The V segment lost 7 bases and the J segment 6 bases; nucleotides outside the gene matches: 20. The CDR3 length is 17 residues. CDR3 DNA: TGTGCCAGTACCCCTAGTATAGTGACAGGGGTAGTCGTCGAGCAGTACTTC. Translated: CASTPSIVTGVVVEQYF.

The chain couples TRBV27 to TRBJ2-1; 8 bases fit TRBD2. Trimming at V came to 0 bases and at J to 7 bases, leaving 5 bases not matched to a gene. CDR3 length: 15 residues. CDR1 is MNHEY, CDR2 SMNVEV, per germline (reference sequence). CDR3 in DNA: TGTGCCAGCAGTTTATCCGGGGCTAGCGGGAATGAGCAGTTCTTC. It specifies CASSLSGASGNEQFF.

This chain uses TRBV9 with TRBJ2-7; 7 bases agree with TRBD2. Germline CDR1 SGDLS, CDR2 YYNGEE. The CDR3 length is 15 residues. The V gene end was trimmed by 3 bases and the J gene end by 1 base; junction bases not matched to a gene: 7. This chain's CDR3 is CASSAWGGPSYEQYF. CDR3 nucleotides: TGTGCCAGCAGCGCCTGGGGGGGACCTTCCTACGAGCAGTACTTC. Filled out from reference TRBV9 and TRBJ2-7, the complete variable domain reads DSGVTQTPKHLITATGQRVTLRCSPRSGDLSVYWYQQSLDQGLQFLIQYYNGEERAKGNILERFSAQQFPDLHSELNLSSLELGDSALYFCASSAWGGPSYEQYFGPGTRLTVT.

The V gene is TRBV7-9, the J gene TRBJ2-5, with 8 bases matching TRBD2. The ends lost 6 bases at V and 3 bases at J; junction bases unmatched: 6. The CDR3 runs 14 residues. Germline assignment: CDR1 SEHNR and CDR2 FQNEAQ (reference sequence). The DNA for the CDR3 is TGTGCCAGCAGGACTAGCGTCACCAAAGAGACCCAGTACTTC. This encodes CASRTSVTKETQYF.

V usage is TRBV11-2 and J usage is TRBJ2-1, with D unclear. This CDR3 comprises 12 residues. V lost 3 bases, J lost 4 bases, and 4 bases lay in between. Germline CDR1 reads SGHAT; CDR2 reads FQNNGV. The CDR3 coding sequence is TGTGCCAGCAGCTTTAAGTACAATGAGCAGTTCTTC. Residues: CASSFKYNEQFF.